This T cell receptor (beta chain) came from a study of blood T cell repertoires in COVID-19 (dated by TCRdb to 2020 to 2021). Regarding the complete study: Samples covering the acute and convalescent phases of COVID-19 were provided by collaborators in the United States, Italy and Spain. The material from the prospective study consisted of cDNA or gDNA derived from T cells, B-cell-depleted T cells, or PBMCs. Subjects who had been exposed to COVID-19, were actively infected with it, or had recovered from it provided the deeply sampled blood TCRbeta repertoires that made up the dataset. The repertoires were released in a freely available public database intended as a resource for research on the immune response to SARS-CoV-2. The samples were drawn from two sources: the first 160 participants of the ongoing ImmuneRACE study, and over 950 subjects contributed by 6 global collaborators. A de-identified subject ID, COVID-19 status, age in years and sex were almost always included in the sample metadata. Where available, HLA class I and class II types were taken from metadata supplied by the sample provider and were not determined by assay-based typing.

What the authors observed across the whole study: How much clinical and demographic metadata was included differed by source and by participant, and the metadata was provided uncurated.

As concerns this clone: There is no known antigen for this receptor. Base qualities are not at hand, and no much larger clone is one base apart.

The germline V gene specifies MDHEN as CDR1 and SYDVKM as CDR2. V loses 8 bases, J loses 1 base, and the germline ends lie 18 bases apart. The CDR3 starts with the cysteine, ends with the phenylalanine, and has 16 residues. The sequence is cut down to CDR3 DNA, 48 bases in frame from base 1. Participants in the prospective study were aged roughly 18 to 89 years, lived in under 30 United States geographic areas, and enrolled through a virtual design. To assign participants to cohorts, the prospective study relied on clinical history that participants themselves reported in a screening survey and a study questionnaire. Recovered participants in ImmuneRACE Cohort 3 were defined as having two consecutive negative NP/OP PCR tests, clearance from a healthcare professional, or resolution of symptoms. In the prospective study, whole blood, serum and a nasopharyngeal or oropharyngeal swab were collected from each participant by mobile phlebotomists. Over an approximately 2-month period, participants in the prospective study had the option of providing additional blood draws and questionnaires. Before DNA extraction, prospective study blood samples were shipped either frozen or at room temperature.

TCRbeta CDR3 regions were amplified from genomic DNA using the immunoSEQ Assay, a bias-controlled multiplex PCR. The paper's processing steps were these. The number of nucleated cells in each sample was estimated by amplification of reference gene primers within the assay. To quantify the absolute abundance of each unique TCRbeta CDR3 rearrangement, sequence reads were collapsed and filtered. For each sample, productive Simpson clonality was calculated by taking the square root of Simpson's diversity index across productive rearrangements. Sourced from immuneACCESS, this table was stored by TCRdb with only in-frame sequences that have V and J called. A share of the clones is absent; for the studies checked, an unresolved V gene accounts for under half, and the remainder has no known explanation. V, J and clone size were drawn from that table, and D and trimming were deduced from the DNA. The table for this sample lists 95,000 to 150,000 clones; about four fifths of them were counted only once. Of the sample, roughly 3.9% is held by the ten largest clones.

Sequenced sample: PBMCs or T cells enriched from blood (not recorded which). The origin of this receptor is a young woman who had recovered from COVID-19. Rearrangement joined TRBV28 to TRBJ1-5; the D gene is not confidently resolved. Here is the DNA: TGTGCCAGCGGCGAGGGCAGTCGGGCCAGCAATCAGCCCCAGCATTTT. The translation is CASGEGSRASNQPQHF.